This T cell receptor beta chain was retrieved from a study of cytomegalovirus exposure and HLA in healthy donors (TCRdb year 2017). Regarding the complete study: An earlier analysis of approximately 550 of the donors reported about 250 Gb of sequence data and approximately 110 million unique TCR beta sequences from some 180 million T cells. An early release covering around 630 HLA-typed donors comprised about 300 gigabases of sequencing data and tens of millions of unique TCR sequences. Of the 300 to 400 genotyped donors, about 80% fell in the genetic ancestry cluster associated with self-reported Caucasian donors. The study aimed to test whether cataloging public T cell receptors could reveal signatures of past pathogen exposure. The study used immunosequencing to profile the T cell repertoires of 666 subjects and linked those repertoires to cytomegalovirus serostatus. In addition to the first cohort of hundreds of subjects, a separate validation cohort of 100 to 150 different subjects was used. High-throughput TCR immunosequencing, statistical association of individual TCRs with disease status, and machine learning were combined to predict cytomegalovirus infection status. To study patterns of TCR occurrence, a later analysis re-analyzed previously published TCR beta repertoires from 650 to 750 donors and added high-resolution HLA genotyping. The later analysis used no new phenotypic data to find candidate immune exposures, relying instead on TCR beta sequences and their occurrence across donors. To decide whether each TCR beta V gene segment behaved as functional or pseudogenic, an earlier analysis of some 600 of the donors relied on high-throughput TCR beta sequencing. Donor age, sex, ethnicity and CMV serostatus were compiled together with the repertoire data. In a later genetic analysis, genome-wide SNP genotypes for about 55% of the roughly 700 donors were used, and that subset was treated as a discovery cohort. Every repertoire in the discovery cohort had been generated on one and the same sequencing platform. HLA typing covered class I and class II loci at four-digit resolution. The number of donors typed differed by locus, with about 620-630 for A, B, C, DRB1 and DQB1, roughly 520 for DQA1, about 610 for DPA1, and approximately 470 for DPB1. About five DR-DQ haplotypes were treated as single units for association and clustering because of strong linkage in the cohort. Among a few hundred genotyped donors of the cohort, an average of about 240,000 unique TCR beta nucleotide sequences were sequenced per donor, around 18% of them non-productive. What the research found in general, with its limitations: The sequencing pipeline was judged likely to have produced a cluster of highly shared sequence variants as a technical artifact. A later genetic analysis associated a missense DCLRE1C variant with V-gene and J-gene trimming of TCR beta chains, and an independent cohort replicated the association. Compared with the approximately 710-donor mean, donors in an Asian-associated ancestry cluster had fewer N-insertions in productive TCRs, according to a later genetic analysis. According to a later analysis, most CMV-associated TCR beta chains appeared to be HLA-restricted, and the HLA associations seemed to be driven largely by CMV exposure. A later analysis associated 15,000 to 20,000 TCR beta sequences with specific HLA alleles at a false discovery rate of 0.05. Because HLA typing was unavailable for some donors at each locus, only the typed subset was used in association tests. Strong co-occurrence of HLA alleles, especially DR and DQ, made assigning TCR associations to individual alleles difficult. Sequencing depth was assumed to be roughly uniform across donors in the presence/absence analyses, though that assumption may not hold. The study listed 150 to 200 TCR beta chains as associated with cytomegalovirus. Most TCR sequences were seen in very few donors, while some public TCRs were found in many individuals. In a later analysis, the rate of TCR association differed among HLA loci, with DRB1 alleles having the most associated TCRs and HLA-C alleles having the fewest. Compared with equally common non-associated chains, HLA-associated TCR beta chains in a later analysis were more clonally expanded and had lower generation probabilities. Because counts were too low, about 15 rarely observed V segments, including chromosome 9 orphons, were left out of the earlier analysis of several hundred of the donors. Some IMGT-functional V segments, including TRBV6-2 and TRBV6-3, could not be told apart with the 87-base-pair reads, so those segments were excluded. Broadly in line with IMGT annotations, most TCR beta V segments showed up in productive rearrangements about 90% or about 30% of the time in an earlier analysis of 587 of the donors. This cohort had only TCR beta chains sequenced, and the lack of alpha or paired-chain data limited which features could be detected. Correlated functional status among segregating V segments might be attributable to linkage disequilibrium, but an unknown experimental factor could not be ruled out. For the cohort, immune exposure information was limited to CMV serostatus. Cytomegalovirus status was reported to be diagnosed by the classifier with high specificity and sensitivity in both the original and validation cohorts. In vitro tests confirmed that three of the cytomegalovirus-associated TCR beta chains recognize cytomegalovirus antigens. In a later analysis, several top co-occurrence clusters were reported to appear linked to parvovirus B19, influenza, CMV and Epstein-Barr virus. It was suggested by the authors that the approach could potentially be generalized to other disease states and immunological phenotypes. A further reported finding was that TCR beta sequences accurately predicted the HLA-A and HLA-B alleles for most subjects in the first cohort.

Regarding this clone: The clone's antigen remains unknown. No base quality values were provided; no much bigger clone lies one nucleotide off.

Receptor libraries were prepared by the immunoSEQ multiplex PCR assay. For the multiplex PCR, a mixture combining 60 forward primers for TCR Vbeta segments and 13 reverse primers for TCR Jbeta segments was used. The CDR3 region of rearranged TCR beta genes was amplified from genomic DNA with a multiplex PCR assay. The Illumina HiSeq System was used to sequence the amplified TCR beta libraries as 87-base-pair reads. Processing in the source paper ran as follows. Across the 670 or so repertoires, a later analysis counted tens of millions of unique TCR beta chains, around 10 million of which were shared by at least two donors. Raw reads were error-corrected and collapsed into unique sequences by a nearest-neighbor algorithm in which closely related sequences were merged to remove PCR and sequencing errors. CDR3 sequences were aligned to IMGT reference sequences to assign V, D and J gene segments. For a sequence to be retained, a match of at least six nucleotides to both a V gene segment and a J gene segment was required. Rearrangements were classified as productive when the CDR3 lacked stop codons and remained in frame with V and J, and all other rearrangements were classified as non-productive. Following IMGT convention, CDR3 was defined as the stretch from the second conserved V-encoded cysteine up to the conserved J-encoded phenylalanine. The earlier analysis of about 570 of the donors excluded any sequence lacking an unambiguous match to a single V gene segment. An earlier analysis of several hundred of the donors classified V segments as functional when productive rearrangements were above 56.7% and as segregating when the standard deviation between donors was above 5%. To diagnose cytomegalovirus status from the catalog of TCR beta chain sequences, a statistical classification framework was built. In a later analysis, V and J genes were assigned by comparing TCR nucleotide sequences against IMGT/GENE-DB human TR gene sequences. In a later analysis, CDR3 sequences and most-parsimonious VDJ recombination scenarios were assigned using the TCRdist pipeline. In a later analysis, each TCR beta chain was defined by its CDR3 amino acid sequence together with its V-gene family, and reads without a unique V-gene family were excluded. A later analysis removed several hundred highly shared, low-generation-probability nucleotide sequences to deal with suspected cross-contamination and a sequencing artifact. In a later analysis, a clonal expansion index for each public chain was calculated from normalized within-repertoire ranks of inferred template counts. Generation probabilities in a later analysis came from a VDJ recombination model fitted to out-of-frame rearrangements, and those results were checked against IGoR. Hypergeometric tests were used in a later analysis to score TCR-TCR, TCR-HLA and TCR-CMV co-occurrence, with a repertoire-size bias correction applied to the TCR pairs. A later analysis estimated false discovery rates by permuting HLA or CMV assignments 20 times. A later analysis grouped co-occurring TCRs with DBSCAN, adding TCRdist sequence similarity when clustering within HLA-allele-positive subsets. Repertoires with fewer than 30,000 or more than 120,000 public chains, plus five repertoires with anomalous nucleotide sharing, were excluded from co-occurrence clustering. In TCRdb, the immuneACCESS table is reduced to in-frame sequences with V and J assigned. These tables do not hold every clone; where another copy was compared, an unresolved V gene accounts for under half, and the others remain unexplained. For V, J and clone size, that table is used; D and trimming come from the DNA. Here the sample has over 150,000 clones; approximately 80% occur a single time. The ten most abundant clones make up about 4.5% of the sample.

The cohort comprised 666 healthy bone marrow donors. At the time of sampling, every cohort member was nominally healthy, though immune exposures that went unrecorded were likely present. The donor tested CMV seronegative and was one of the 352 seronegative cohort members. A peripheral blood sample was collected from each donor, and TCR beta sequencing was performed on peripheral blood mononuclear cells. The Qiagen DNeasy Blood Extraction Kit was used to extract genomic DNA from the blood cell samples. The CDR3 measures 15 amino acids from cysteine to phenylalanine. Only CDR3 DNA is held: 45 bases, read in frame from base 1. CDR1 and CDR2, looked up from the germline V gene, are SGHAT and FQNNGV. V loses 0 bases at its end and J loses 1 base; junction bases beyond the gene matches: 3.

The chain is assembled from TRBV11-2 and TRBJ2-7, and TRBD2 matches 7 of the central bases. This sequence was found in a man aged 25 to 40 in good health and CMV-seronegative. Sequenced input: PBMCs. CDR3 loop: CASSLEGEGSYEQYF. The DNA sequence reads TGTGCCAGCAGCTTAGAAGGGGAGGGTTCCTACGAGCAGTACTTC.